This T cell receptor beta chain was retrieved from a study of T cell repertoires in ileal Crohn's disease (dated by TCRdb to the late 2010s). As for the study more broadly: The median duration of disease was around 7.3 years, and at the time of surgery approximately 34% of patients were active smokers. A total of roughly 170 mucosal samples from about 50 patients were sequenced, with samples obtained at several locations on the surgical specimen and at postoperative endoscopy. Five hundred nanograms of biopsy DNA per sample were submitted for commercial TCRB immunosequencing. TCR repertoire analysis was done in 45 to 65 Crohn's disease patients from a prospective multicentre cohort. M0 samples were biopsies from the inflamed portion of the ileum in the surgical resection specimen. Endoscopic postoperative recurrence was defined as a Rutgeerts score above i0. About half of the patients received postoperative therapy: ten to eleven received thiopurines and roughly 17 received anti-TNF agents. Every patient underwent surgery because of a complication, which was stricturing disease in around 61% of cases and penetrating disease in about 39%. Running in parallel with the study was a multicentre cohort set up to find predictors of early endoscopic recurrence following ileocolonic resection.

The sample's time point label, decoded: inflamed ileum from the surgical specimen. To be eligible, patients had to be adults with ileal or ileocolonic Crohn's disease and an indication for ileocolonic resection. Whole ileal mucosal biopsies were stored frozen at -80°C before DNA extraction. Genomic DNA was extracted from frozen whole biopsies using a TRizol-based method and was quantified with a NanoDrop 2000 spectrophotometer. Libraries were prepared through the immunoSEQ multiplex PCR assay. Adaptive Biotechnology amplified CDR3 regions from genomic DNA with a two-step multiplex PCR that controlled for amplification bias. The first PCR used primers for every V and J gene segment; the second PCR added barcodes and Illumina adapters. CDR3 libraries were sequenced using an Illumina instrument. The original methods were these. Vendor-provided pipelines were combined with custom analysis of raw data in R/Bioconductor under R version 3.3.0. Clonality, which ranges from 0 to 1, was calculated as the inverse of the normalised Shannon entropy across all productive clones. The repertoire share taken up by the top 100 clones defined high-frequency clones, and only clones that passed a 95% confidence test were kept. The Simpson index measured repertoire diversity, and the Morisita-Horn index measured overlap between samples. Here the immuneACCESS table is served through TCRdb, limited to in-frame sequences with V and J called. Missing clones are a known gap in these copies; in checked studies unresolved V genes cover under half, and the rest lacks a known reason. That table is the source of V, J and clone size, and D and trimming were worked out from the DNA. The sample table records some 17,000 clones; approximately 80% of these occur just once. The leading ten clones occupy 4.2% of the sample.

Compared with germline, V lacks 3 bases and J lacks 4 bases; bases without a gene match: 6. Counted from cysteine to phenylalanine, this CDR3 has 14 amino acids. Only the CDR3 DNA is retained, 42 bases long and in frame from the first base. In the germline V gene, CDR1 corresponds to MGHDK and CDR2 to SYGVNS. Findings and caveats that apply to the study as a whole: Higher high-frequency clone percentages at surgery were associated with endoscopic recurrence; all patients with clonality above 26.8% (18/57) had recurrence. Compared with CD4 T cells, sorted CD8 T cells held more high-frequency clones, which suggests that the mucosal expansions were mostly CD8. Mucosal CD4 and CD8 T cells were sorted and sequenced only in a subgroup of patients, the size of which was not stated. A significantly higher proportion of clonal expansions was observed in active smokers at surgery than in non-smokers (25.9% vs 17.9%, p=0.02).

As to this clone: What this receptor recognizes is not known. The record has no base qualities; no much larger clone is one base away.

This clonotype originated in an adult with Crohn's disease. In this chain, TRBV25-1 is recombined with TRBJ2-7; 7 junctional bases match TRBD2. Sequenced input: ileal tissue. The CDR3 sequence is CASSDGREGYEQYF. The nucleotide sequence reads TGTGCCAGCAGTGACGGTAGGGAGGGTTACGAGCAGTACTTC.